The entry below describes one T cell receptor beta chain. The data are from a study of shared clonotypes between healthy human individuals. After removal of 0 bases from V and 2 bases from J, the junction contained 9 bases not matched to a gene. CDR3 length equals 17 residues. In germline, CDR1 is SGDLS, CDR2 YYNGEE. Measured with immunoSEQ multiplex PCR; TCRdb has only the in-frame clones, and not every one. This sample carries approximately 1,500,000 clones, 95% to 99% of them seen once, and the ten largest clones take 0.4% to 0.55%. Sequenced material: naive CD4+ T cells sorted from blood. Described subset: CD45RA+ positively selected. The TCR was taken from a man younger than 45 in good health. This chain connects TRBV9 to TRBJ2-3; 7 bases agree with TRBD2. The DNA of the CDR3 is TGTGCCAGCAGCGTAGCGACTAGCAGCCCCCTCACAGATACGCAGTATTTT. Translation gives CASSVATSSPLTDTQYF.